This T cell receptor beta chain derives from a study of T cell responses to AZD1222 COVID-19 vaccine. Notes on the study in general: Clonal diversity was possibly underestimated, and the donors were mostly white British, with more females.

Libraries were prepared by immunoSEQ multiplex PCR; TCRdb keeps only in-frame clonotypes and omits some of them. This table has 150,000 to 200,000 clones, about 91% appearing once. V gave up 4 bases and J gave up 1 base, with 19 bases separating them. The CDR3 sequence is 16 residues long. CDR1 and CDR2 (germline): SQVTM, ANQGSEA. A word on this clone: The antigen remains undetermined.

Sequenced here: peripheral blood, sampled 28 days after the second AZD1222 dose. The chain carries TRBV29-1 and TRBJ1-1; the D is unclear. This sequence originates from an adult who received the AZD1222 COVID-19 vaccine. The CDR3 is CSVALAGFRKNTEAFF. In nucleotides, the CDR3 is TGCAGCGTTGCTCTGGCGGGGTTTCGTAAGAACACTGAAGCTTTCTTT.